This entry describes one T cell receptor (beta chain). The antigen is not known. The entry originates in a study of cytomegalovirus exposure and HLA in healthy donors. PCR was performed using 60 Vbeta and 13 Jbeta primers. In the study's own analysis: Later, 65 million to 85 million unique TCR beta chains were counted in an analysis, and approximately 9.9 million of them were shared. TCRdb's copy holds only in-frame clones and misses some; the assay was immunoSEQ multiplex PCR. Clonal size and the V and J genes are those of that table, whereas D and trimming came from the DNA. The table counts about 200,000 clones; about 1% lies in the top ten. Germline V gives CDR1 SNHLY, CDR2 FYNNEI. Trimming removed 4 bases from V and 8 bases from J, with 17 bases in between. This CDR3 has 14 amino acids. Study findings and constraints: The analysis excluded some indistinguishable V segments, including TRBV6-2 and TRBV6-3.

The sequenced sample was PBMCs. The chain carries TRBV2 and TRBJ1-2, with unresolved D. This clonotype was obtained from a girl aged 2-10 years in good health and CMV-seropositive. CDR3 coding DNA: TGTGCCAGCAGTGCGGGGTTCCGGGCCCGGGGCTACACCTTC. This encodes CASSAGFRARGYTF.